This T cell receptor beta chain came from a study of T cell responses to AZD1222 COVID-19 vaccine. About the study: Investigators merged groups given second doses at roughly 4 or roughly 12 weeks.

Study observations and caveats: Only 5 or 6 AZD1222 recipients were seropositive at baseline. Sampled repertoires all dated from after the peak T cell response.

Germline V gene data show CDR1 as MRHNA and CDR2 as SNTAGT. V was shortened by 0 bases and J by 5 bases, with 4 bases between the two germline ends. CDR3 size: 12 residues. Notes on this clone: Its antigen remains unknown.

Using immunoSEQ multiplex PCR, the repertoire was profiled, and TCRdb retains in-frame clones only, with some absent. This sample has around 110,000 clones, with roughly 84% found just once. The input for sequencing was peripheral blood, taken on day 0 of AZD1222 vaccination. This chain connects TRBV6-4 to TRBJ1-2; D remains ambiguous. The TCR comes from an adult in good health. The CDR3 sequence is CASSDSGYGYTF. The CDR3 DNA is TGTGCCAGCAGTGACTCTGGGTATGGCTACACCTTC.